These 17 T cell receptor beta chains were all obtained from the same sample, sequenced in a study of T cells after yellow fever vaccination. TCRdb processed the 5' RACE reads anew with MiXCR; each CDR3 protein has one entry. The table shows a few hundred thousand distinct CDR3 sequences, with roughly 3.5% occurring only once. The source material was PBMCs, sampled on the day of the yellow fever booster vaccination. Source of these receptors: a man between 18 and 35 years old who received the YFV17D yellow fever vaccine.

There are a few counts of this clonotype. The chain uses TRBV6-1 and TRBJ2-3; 10 bases align to TRBD1. The CDR3 length is 15 residues. Germline V lookup: CDR1 MNHNS, CDR2 SASEGT. The junction had 8 bases not matched to a gene; V was cut back by 7 bases and J by 4 bases. The CDR3 nucleotides read TGTGCCAGCACTGGGGGACAGGGGATTGCAGATACGCAGTATTTT. Amino acids: CASTGGQGIADTQYF.

At least ten counts were recorded for this clonotype. The chain is built from TRBV5-1 and TRBJ1-6; no definite D call. Trimming took 5 bases from V and 4 from J, leaving 10 bases between them. Germline CDR1 SGHRS, CDR2 YFSETQ. This CDR3 is 14 amino acids long. CDR3: CASRAGEYNSPLHF. The DNA of the CDR3 is TGCGCCAGCAGAGCTGGCGAGTATAATTCACCCCTCCACTTT.

This clonotype was seen at least ten times. V is TRBV3-1 and J is TRBJ1-5, with D maybe TRBD1 (6 bases). CDR3 length equals 13 residues. Germline CDR1 reads LGHDT; CDR2 reads YNNKEL (reference sequence). The V and J ends lost 3 bases and 5 bases respectively, with 8 bases between them. The CDR3 DNA reads as TGTGCCAGCAGCCAGGGGGGCTATCAGCCCCAGCATTTT. Translated: CASSQGGYQPQHF.

This clonotype was found a few times. The chain is built from TRBV5-6 and TRBJ1-5; no definite D call. The CDR3 spans 14 residues. V shed 4 bases and J shed 0 bases, with 8 bases lying between them. Germline V CDR1 and CDR2: SGHDT, YYEEEE. CDR3 region: CASSLSNSNQPQHF. The DNA for the CDR3 is TGTGCCAGCAGCCTAAGCAATAGCAATCAGCCCCAGCATTTT.

In its sample, this clonotype was seen many times. J is TRBJ2-7 and V is TRBV4-1; TRBD1 matches 9 bases. This CDR3 comprises 15 residues. Per the germline V gene, CDR1 is MGHRA and CDR2 is YSYEKL. V lost 3 bases, J lost 4 bases, and 7 bases stayed unmatched. The CDR3 sequence is CASSQGGTGRYEQYF. The CDR3 coding sequence is TGCGCCAGCAGCCAGGGCGGGACAGGGAGATACGAGCAGTACTTC.

This clonotype has at least ten counts. The rearrangement uses TRBV5-1 and TRBJ2-5; TRBD1 matches at 9 bases. The CDR3 has 15 amino acids. V lost 4 bases to trimming and J lost 4 bases; unmatched junction nucleotides: 8. Per germline, CDR1 SGHRS and CDR2 YFSETQ. CDR3 protein: CASSTGTGRIETQYF. The CDR3 nucleotides are TGCGCCAGCAGCACCGGGACAGGGAGGATAGAGACCCAGTACTTC.

The CDR3, as DNA: TGTGCCAGCCTCAGGAGCTCCTACAATGAGCAGTTCTTC. The encoded protein is CASLRSSYNEQFF. J is TRBJ2-1 and V is TRBV6-2 or TRBV6-3; D remains unclear. This CDR3 has 13 amino acids. Between the trimmed V and J ends, which lost 8 bases and 0 bases, there was a span of 8 bases. The germline V gene has CDR1 MNHEY and CDR2 SVGEGT.

This clonotype was counted many times. This sequence joins TRBV7-6 and TRBJ2-5; D is unclear. CDR1 is SGHVS, CDR2 FNYEAQ, per germline. Trimming left V 1 base short and J 5 bases short, with 8 bases between. The CDR3 contains 13 residues. CDR3 sequence reads: CASSLGLLETQYF. The CDR3 region has the DNA TGTGCCAGCAGCTTAGGTTTACTCGAGACCCAGTACTTC. Drawing the rest from reference TRBV7-6 and TRBJ2-5, the complete variable domain is GAGVSQSPRYKVTKRGQDVALRCDPISGHVSLYWYRQALGQGPEFLTYFNYEAQQDKSGLPNDRFSAERPEGSISTLTIQRTEQRDSAMYRCASSLGLLETQYFGPGTRLLVL.

This clonotype occurred many times. CDR3 sequence (DNA): TGTGCCAGCAGTGAATGGGCAGCACCTAACACCGGGGAGCTGTTTTTT. As protein: CASSEWAAPNTGELFF. The rearrangement joins TRBV6-5 to TRBJ2-2; no reliable D call. V lost 5 bases, J lost 2 bases, and 15 bases lay in between. The germline V gene has CDR1 MNHEY and CDR2 SVGAGI. The length of the CDR3 is 16 residues.

This clonotype has only a few counts. The chain recombines TRBV30 with TRBJ2-1; 9 bases map to TRBD1. This CDR3 contains 16 residues. V was clipped by 1 base and J by 8 bases; unmatched bases: 12. Germline CDR1 GTSNPN, CDR2 SVGIG (reference sequence). CDR3 sequence reads: CAWSGFRDREVDEQFF. CDR3 coding DNA: TGTGCCTGGAGTGGATTCCGGGACAGGGAGGTAGATGAGCAGTTCTTC.

In its sample, this clonotype was seen many times. The genes are TRBV19 and TRBJ1-2, with 7 bases that match TRBD1. V was pared by 6 bases and J by 4 bases, with 14 bases of the junction left unmatched. In germline, CDR1 is LNHDA, CDR2 SQIVND (reference sequence). The CDR3 totals 16 residues. The CDR3 nucleotides are TGTGCCAGTAGCCGACCACAGGGGAAAAATGGCTATGGCTACACCTTC. This gives the protein CASSRPQGKNGYGYTF.

With regard to this clonotype: A read error may be the cause here, since a much bigger clone is one base away. The J gene is TRBJ2-7, the V gene TRBV6-6, with D unresolved. V dropped 5 bases and J dropped 2 bases, with 13 bases sitting between them. This CDR3 comprises 14 residues. Looked up from germline, CDR1 is MNHNY and CDR2 is SVGAGI (reference sequence). The DNA of the CDR3 is TGTGCCAGCAGTAGATTCGACATGGCCTACGAGCAGTACTTC. Amino acids: CASSRFDMAYEQYF.

This clonotype was detected ten times or more. The chain links TRBV5-5 to TRBJ2-2; TRBD2 matches at 8 bases. This CDR3 region has 16 residues. V shed 4 bases, J shed 7 bases, and the junction held 12 bases outside the gene matches. Germline V CDR1 and CDR2: SGHKS, YYEKEE (reference sequence). DNA of the CDR3: TGTGCCAGCAGCGTAATTTTAGCGGGGAAGGACGGGGAGCTGTTTTTT. This translates into CASSVILAGKDGELFF.

This clonotype has a count of ten or more. The rearrangement joins TRBV29-1 to TRBJ1-1, with a tentative D call TRBD1 (6 bases). CDR1 SQVTM and CDR2 ANQGSEA come from the germline V gene. The CDR3 is made up of 13 amino acids. The V end was cut by 3 bases, the J end by 2 bases, with 10 bases between. CDR3 in amino acids: CSVEGGPNTEAFF. DNA of the CDR3: TGCAGCGTTGAGGGGGGGCCCAACACTGAAGCTTTCTTT.

This clonotype was recorded a few times. In DNA form, the CDR3 reads TGTGCCAGCACCATTAGCGGGGGGGCCTACGAGCAGTACTTC. Protein: CASTISGGAYEQYF. The rearrangement uses TRBV3-1 and TRBJ2-7; 11 bases line up with TRBD2. The J segment lost 2 bases and the V segment lost 7 bases, leaving 4 bases of the junction unmatched. The CDR3 is made up of 14 amino acids. CDR1 LGHDT and CDR2 YNNKEL come from the germline V gene (reference sequence).

This clonotype has a count of ten or more. This sequence joins TRBV5-1 and TRBJ2-5; 11 bases match TRBD2. Germline V gene data show CDR1 as SGHRS and CDR2 as YFSETQ. V lost 0 bases and J lost 1; bases outside the gene matches: 5. The CDR3 consists of 17 residues. This CDR3 reads CASSLDPSGGSQETQYF. As DNA, the CDR3 is TGCGCCAGCAGCTTGGATCCTAGCGGGGGGTCCCAAGAGACCCAGTACTTC.

This clonotype was seen ten or more times. The V call is TRBV5-5, the J call TRBJ2-3; D ambiguous. The CDR3 has 15 residues. V was trimmed by 4 bases and J by 3 bases, leaving 15 bases between them. CDR1 is SGHKS and CDR2 is YYEKEE in the germline V gene (reference sequence). The CDR3: CASSPRPERTDTQYF. CDR3 bases: TGTGCCAGCAGCCCCCGCCCCGAACGAACAGATACGCAGTATTTT.